Only a few counts were recorded for the clone carrying this TCR beta chain. What it binds is not known. The data derive from a study of blood T cells in healthy people across ages. General study findings and limits: Older age coincided with a roughly linear decline in TCR beta diversity per million T cells.

Germline assignment: CDR1 ENHRY and CDR2 SYGVKD. V dropped 10 bases and J dropped 0 bases, with 13 bases sitting between them. The CDR3 runs to 14 residues. Then a second PCR, running roughly 7 to 12 cycles, was carried out with a sample-barcoded 5' primer and a J-beta primer mix. TCRdb called the 5' RACE reads again in MiXCR, with one record for every CDR3 protein. The sample lists about 720,000 distinct CDR3 sequences, about a fifth occurring once. The chain has TRBV10-3 and TRBJ1-3; unclear D gene. The sample taken for sequencing was blood. The source of this sequence is a man in his 70s in good health. CDR3 nucleotide sequence: TGTGCCACCACCGGCGTCAGCTCTGGAAACACCATATATTTT. Its protein is CATTGVSSGNTIYF.